This T cell receptor beta chain derives from a study of shared clonotypes between healthy human individuals. Study-wide results and limits: Relative to clonotypes present in all four donors, those not shared had lower generation probabilities.

Of note for this clone: Its antigen is undetermined. A much larger clone lies a single base off, so this may be a read error.

Germline V lookup: CDR1 MRHNA, CDR2 SNTAGT. V trimming: 0 bases; J trimming: 2 bases; junction bases outside the gene matches: 1. The CDR3 contains 15 residues. Data came from immunoSEQ multiplex PCR; TCRdb stores just in-frame clones and leaves some out. The sample yields around 95,000 clones, roughly two thirds seen once. This chain uses TRBV6-4 with TRBJ2-1; 7 bases map to TRBD2. The sequencing sample was made of memory CD8+ T cells sorted from blood. The subset: CD45RO+ cells pooled with CCR7-negative TemRA cells. The clonotype originates from a man aged 25-45 years in good health. The CDR3 DNA reads TGTGCCAGCAGTGACTCTAGCGGGCCCTACAATGAGCAGTTCTTC. Its protein product is CASSDSSGPYNEQFF.